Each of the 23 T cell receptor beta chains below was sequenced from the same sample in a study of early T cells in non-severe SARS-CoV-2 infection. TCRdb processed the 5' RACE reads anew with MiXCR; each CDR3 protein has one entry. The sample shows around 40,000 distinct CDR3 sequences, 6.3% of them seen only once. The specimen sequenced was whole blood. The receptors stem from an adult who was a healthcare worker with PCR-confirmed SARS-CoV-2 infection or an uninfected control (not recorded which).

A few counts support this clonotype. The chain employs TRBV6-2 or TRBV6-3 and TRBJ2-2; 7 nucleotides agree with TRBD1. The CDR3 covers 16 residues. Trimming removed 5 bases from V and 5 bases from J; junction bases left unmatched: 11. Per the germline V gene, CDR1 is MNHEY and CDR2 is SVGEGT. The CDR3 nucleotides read TGTGCCAGCAGTCCGGGGACAGCCGAACTGACCGGGGAGCTGTTTTTT. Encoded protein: CASSPGTAELTGELFF.

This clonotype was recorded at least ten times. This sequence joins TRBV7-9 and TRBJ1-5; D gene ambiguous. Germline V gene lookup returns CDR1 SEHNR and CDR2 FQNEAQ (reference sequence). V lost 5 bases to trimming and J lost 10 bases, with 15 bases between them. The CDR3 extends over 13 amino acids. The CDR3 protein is CASSPGLGGPQHF. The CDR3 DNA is TGTGCCAGCAGCCCCGGCCTCGGCGGACCCCAGCATTTT. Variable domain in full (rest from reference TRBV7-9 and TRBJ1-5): DTGVSQNPRHKITKRGQNVTFRCDPISEHNRLYWYRQTLGQGPEFLTYFQNEAQLEKSRLLSDRFSAERPKGSFSTLEIQRTEQGDSAMYLCASSPGLGGPQHFGDGTRLSIL.

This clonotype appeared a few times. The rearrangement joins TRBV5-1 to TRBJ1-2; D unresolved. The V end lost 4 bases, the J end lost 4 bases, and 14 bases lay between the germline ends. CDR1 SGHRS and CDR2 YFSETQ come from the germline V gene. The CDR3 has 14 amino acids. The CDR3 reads CASSLERFFYGYTF. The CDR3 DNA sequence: TGCGCCAGCAGCCTGGAACGGTTCTTCTATGGCTACACCTTC.

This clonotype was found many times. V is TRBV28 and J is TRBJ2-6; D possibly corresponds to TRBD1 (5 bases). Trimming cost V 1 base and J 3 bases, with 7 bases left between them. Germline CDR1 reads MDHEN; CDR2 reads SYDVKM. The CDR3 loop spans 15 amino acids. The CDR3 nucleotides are TGTGCCAGCAGTTTATCCAGGGATGGGGCCAACGTCCTGACTTTC. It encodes CASSLSRDGANVLTF. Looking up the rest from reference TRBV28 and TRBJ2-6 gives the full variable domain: DVKVTQSSRYLVKRTGEKVFLECVQDMDHENMFWYRQDPGLGLRLIYFSYDVKMKEKGDIPEGYSVSREKKERFSLILESASTNQTSMYLCASSLSRDGANVLTFGAGSRLTVL.

The CDR3 DNA reads TGTGCCAGCAGTTTTAGCGGGAACACAGATACGCAGTATTTT. This gives the protein CASSFSGNTDTQYF. This rearrangement joins TRBV12-3 or TRBV12-4 to TRBJ2-3, with TRBD2 matching over 8 bases. V lost 3 bases and J lost 2; bases outside the gene matches: 1. The CDR3 is made up of 14 amino acids.

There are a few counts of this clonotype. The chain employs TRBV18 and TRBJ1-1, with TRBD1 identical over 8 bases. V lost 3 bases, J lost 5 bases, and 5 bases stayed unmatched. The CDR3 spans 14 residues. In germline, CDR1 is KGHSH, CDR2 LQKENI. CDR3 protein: CASSPGQGGTEAFF. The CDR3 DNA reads TGTGCCAGCTCACCCGGACAGGGCGGTACTGAAGCTTTCTTT.

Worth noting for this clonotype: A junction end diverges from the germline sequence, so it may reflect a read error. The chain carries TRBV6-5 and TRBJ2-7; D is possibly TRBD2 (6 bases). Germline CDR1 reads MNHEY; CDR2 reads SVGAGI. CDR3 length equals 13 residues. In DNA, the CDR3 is TGTGCCAGCAGCTACTCGGGGGCCTACGAGCAGTACTTC. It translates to CASSYSGAYEQYF.

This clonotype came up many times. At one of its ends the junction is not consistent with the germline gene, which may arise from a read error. The CDR3 protein is CASSAGLAGSTDTQCF. The CDR3 DNA reads as TGCGCCAGCAGCGCGGGACTAGCGGGAAGCACAGATACGCAGTGTTTT. V is TRBV5-1 and J is TRBJ2-3; TRBD2 agrees at 13 bases. The CDR3 extends over 16 amino acids. The germline V gene encodes CDR1 SGHRS and CDR2 YFSETQ.

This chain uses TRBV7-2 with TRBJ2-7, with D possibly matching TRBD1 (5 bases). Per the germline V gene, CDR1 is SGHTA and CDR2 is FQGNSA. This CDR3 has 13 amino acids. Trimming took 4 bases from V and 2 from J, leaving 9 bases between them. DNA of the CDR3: TGTGCCAGCAGCTCTCGACAGACCTACGAGCAGTACTTC. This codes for CASSSRQTYEQYF.

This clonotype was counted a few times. Here the CDR3 DNA reads TGTGCCAGCAACGAGGGACAGGGAAACACCGGGGAGCTGTTTTTT. Its translation is CASNEGQGNTGELFF. This chain uses TRBV9 with TRBJ2-2, with TRBD1 matching 9 bases. The CDR3 has 15 amino acids. Unmatched junction bases numbered 5, after V lost 6 bases and J lost 2 bases. CDR1 is SGDLS, CDR2 YYNGEE, per germline.

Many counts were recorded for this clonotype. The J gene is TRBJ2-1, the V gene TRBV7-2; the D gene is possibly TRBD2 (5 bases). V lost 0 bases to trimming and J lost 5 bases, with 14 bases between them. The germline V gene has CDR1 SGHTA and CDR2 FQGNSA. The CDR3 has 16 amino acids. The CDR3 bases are TGTGCCAGCAGCTTAGCGATGGCTAGCATCAACAATGAGCAGTTCTTC. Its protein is CASSLAMASINNEQFF.

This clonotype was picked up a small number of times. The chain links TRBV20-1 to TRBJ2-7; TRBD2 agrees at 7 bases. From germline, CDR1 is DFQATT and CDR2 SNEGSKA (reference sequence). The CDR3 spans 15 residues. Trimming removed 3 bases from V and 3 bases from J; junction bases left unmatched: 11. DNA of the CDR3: TGCAGTGCTAGTAGCGGGCCAGCCTCGTACTACGAGCAGTACTTC. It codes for CSASSGPASYYEQYF.

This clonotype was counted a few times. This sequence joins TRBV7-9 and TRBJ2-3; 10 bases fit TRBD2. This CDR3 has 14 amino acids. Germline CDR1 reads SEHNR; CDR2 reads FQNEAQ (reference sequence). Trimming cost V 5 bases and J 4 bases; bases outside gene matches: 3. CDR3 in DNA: TGTGCCAGCAGCCCCGGACTAGCGGCAGATACGCAGTATTTT. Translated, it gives CASSPGLAADTQYF. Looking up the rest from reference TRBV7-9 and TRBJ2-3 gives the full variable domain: DTGVSQNPRHKITKRGQNVTFRCDPISEHNRLYWYRQTLGQGPEFLTYFQNEAQLEKSRLLSDRFSAERPKGSFSTLEIQRTEQGDSAMYLCASSPGLAADTQYFGPGTRLTVL.

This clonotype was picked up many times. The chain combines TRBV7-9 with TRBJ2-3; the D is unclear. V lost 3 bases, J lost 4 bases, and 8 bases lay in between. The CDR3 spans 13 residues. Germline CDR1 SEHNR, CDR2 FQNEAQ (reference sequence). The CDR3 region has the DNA TGTGCCAGCAGCTTCTCCCGTCCAGATACGCAGTATTTT. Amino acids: CASSFSRPDTQYF.

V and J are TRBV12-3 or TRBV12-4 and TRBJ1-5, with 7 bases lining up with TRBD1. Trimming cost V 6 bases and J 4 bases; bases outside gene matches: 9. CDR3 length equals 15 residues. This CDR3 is CASRETGNGNQPQHF. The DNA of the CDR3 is TGTGCCAGCAGAGAGACAGGGAACGGGAATCAGCCCCAGCATTTT.

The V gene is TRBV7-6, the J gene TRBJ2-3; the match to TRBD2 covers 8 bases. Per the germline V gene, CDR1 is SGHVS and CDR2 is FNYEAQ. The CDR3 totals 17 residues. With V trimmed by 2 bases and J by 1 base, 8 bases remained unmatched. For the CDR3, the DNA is TGTGCCAGCAGCTTATTTTTAGCGGGAAGGGGCACAGATACGCAGTATTTT. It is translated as CASSLFLAGRGTDTQYF.

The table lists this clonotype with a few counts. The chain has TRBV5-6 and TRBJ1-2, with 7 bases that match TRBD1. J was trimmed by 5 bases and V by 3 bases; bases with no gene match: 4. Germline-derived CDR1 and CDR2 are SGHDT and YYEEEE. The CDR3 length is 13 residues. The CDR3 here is CASSYGQEYGYTF. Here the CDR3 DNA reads TGTGCCAGCAGCTACGGACAGGAGTATGGCTACACCTTC.

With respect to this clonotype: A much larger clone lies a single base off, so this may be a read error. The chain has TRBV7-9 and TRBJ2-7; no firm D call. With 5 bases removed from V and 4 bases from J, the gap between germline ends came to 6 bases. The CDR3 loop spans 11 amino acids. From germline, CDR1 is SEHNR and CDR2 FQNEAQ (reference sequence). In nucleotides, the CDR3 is TGTGCCAGCAGCATAGGATACGAGCAGTACTTC. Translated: CASSIGYEQYF.

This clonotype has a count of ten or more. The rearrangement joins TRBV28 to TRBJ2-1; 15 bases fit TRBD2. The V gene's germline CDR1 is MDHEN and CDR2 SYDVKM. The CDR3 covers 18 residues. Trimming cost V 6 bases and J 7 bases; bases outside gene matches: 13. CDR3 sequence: CASSPTRTSGRARNEQFF. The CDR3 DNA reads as TGTGCCAGCAGCCCAACCAGGACTAGCGGGAGGGCTAGGAATGAGCAGTTCTTC.

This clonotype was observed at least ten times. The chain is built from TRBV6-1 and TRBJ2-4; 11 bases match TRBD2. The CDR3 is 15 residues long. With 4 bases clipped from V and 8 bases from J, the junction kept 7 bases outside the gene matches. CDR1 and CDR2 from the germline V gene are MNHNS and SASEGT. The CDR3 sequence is CASSAKTSGADIQYF. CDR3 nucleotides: TGTGCCAGCAGTGCCAAGACTAGCGGGGCAGACATTCAGTACTTC.

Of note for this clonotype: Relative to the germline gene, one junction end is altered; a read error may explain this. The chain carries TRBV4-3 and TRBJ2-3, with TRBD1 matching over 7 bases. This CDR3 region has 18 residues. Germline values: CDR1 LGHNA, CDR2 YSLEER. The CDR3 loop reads CASSQESRGQESTNTQYF. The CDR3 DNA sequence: TGCGCCAGCAGCCAAGAGTCGCGAGGACAGGAGAGCACAAATACGCAGTATTTT.

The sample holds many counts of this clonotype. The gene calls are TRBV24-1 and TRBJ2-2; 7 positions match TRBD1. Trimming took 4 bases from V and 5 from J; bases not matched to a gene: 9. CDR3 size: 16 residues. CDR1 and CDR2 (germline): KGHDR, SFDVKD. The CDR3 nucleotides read TGTGCCACCAGTGAGTCAACAGGGGTTTCAACCGGGGAGCTGTTTTTT. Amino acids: CATSESTGVSTGELFF.

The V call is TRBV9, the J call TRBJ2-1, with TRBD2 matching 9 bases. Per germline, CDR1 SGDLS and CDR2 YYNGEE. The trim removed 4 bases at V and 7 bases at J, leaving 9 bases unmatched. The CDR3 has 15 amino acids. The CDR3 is CASSPSGRLGNEQFF. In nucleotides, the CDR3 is TGTGCCAGCAGCCCGAGCGGGAGGCTAGGGAATGAGCAGTTCTTC.